This TCR beta chain was observed in a study of T cell responses to AZD1222 COVID-19 vaccine. Comment on this clone: What it binds is not known.

Data came from immunoSEQ multiplex PCR; TCRdb stores just in-frame clones and leaves some out. Among about 150,000 clones, about 90% were seen once, and the ten largest hold 4.5% to 6.5%. Study-wide results and limits: Females made up more of the donors, who were largely white British, and clonal diversity may have come out too low.

Germline trimming cut 10 bases from V and 4 bases from J; bases unmatched to any gene: 4. The CDR3 extends over 13 amino acids. Germline lookup yields CDR1 LNHDA and CDR2 SQIVND (reference sequence). This TCR derives from an adult in good health. J is TRBJ2-7 and V is TRBV19; 13 nucleotides align to TRBD2. Sequences were derived from peripheral blood, sampled on day 0 of AZD1222 vaccination. As DNA, the CDR3 is TGTGCCACTAGGACTAGCGGGAGTTACGAGCAGTACTTC. Translated, it gives CATRTSGSYEQYF.